The text below deals with one TCR beta chain. This sample is part of a study of blood T cell repertoires in COVID-19. Study background: The United States, Italy and Spain provided the acute and convalescent COVID-19 samples. Nucleic acid was either cDNA or gDNA, and it came from T cells, B-cell-depleted T cells, or PBMCs.

The ends lost 2 bases at V and 2 bases at J; junction bases unmatched: 4. There are 14 residues in the CDR3. Looked up from germline, CDR1 is SGHRS and CDR2 is YFSETQ. Assay used: immunoSEQ multiplex PCR; TCRdb lists only in-frame clones, some missing. The sample has about 180,000 clones, approximately 88% seen once. The rearrangement links TRBV5-1 to TRBJ2-7; TRBD2 matches 7 bases. Sequenced input: peripheral blood. This clonotype was obtained from a woman aged 25 to 39 with acute or convalescent COVID-19. CDR3 nucleotides: TGCGCCAGCAGCTTCGCTAGCGGACCCTACGAGCAGTACTTC. It encodes CASSFASGPYEQYF.